What follows are 30 T cell receptor beta chains derived from one specimen sequenced in a study of PD-L1 blockade in urothelial cancer. This table comes from immunoSEQ multiplex PCR, and its TCRdb copy is limited to in-frame clones, with some not included. Found here are under 40,000 clones, more than 65% of them singletons; the top ten hold around 3.7%. This specimen consisted of PBMCs, obtained around atezolizumab (anti-PD-L1) treatment. The source of these receptors is a man between 65 and 79 years old with urothelial cancer.

This sequence joins TRBV6-1 and TRBJ1-5, with no clear D. There are 15 residues in the CDR3. The V and J ends lost 1 base and 3 bases respectively, with 10 bases between them. CDR1 is MNHNS, CDR2 SASEGT, per germline. The CDR3 reads CASSEVLAINQPQHF. CDR3 nucleotides: TGTGCCAGCAGTGAAGTGCTGGCCATCAATCAGCCCCAGCATTTT.

This clone was counted a few times. This chain connects TRBV5-1 to TRBJ2-1, with D maybe TRBD2 (6 bases). Per the germline V gene, CDR1 is SGHRS and CDR2 is YFSETQ. V was shortened by 4 bases and J by 6 bases, with 17 bases between the two germline ends. The CDR3 sequence is 15 residues long. CDR3 protein: CASSVSGTPLNEQFF. CDR3 nucleotides: TGCGCCAGCAGCGTTTCCGGGACTCCCCTCAATGAGCAGTTCTTC.

The gene calls are TRBV27 and TRBJ2-1; the match to TRBD2 covers 14 bases. CDR3 length: 20 amino acids. Germline V gives CDR1 MNHEY, CDR2 SMNVEV (reference sequence). V trimming: 2 bases; J trimming: 1 base; junction bases outside the gene matches: 10. CDR3 sequence (DNA): TGTGCCAGCAGTTTAGTTACCCCCGGGACTAGCGGGAGATCCTACAATGAGCAGTTCTTC. This gives the protein CASSLVTPGTSGRSYNEQFF.

The chain is built from TRBV4-1 and TRBJ1-4, with 8 bases lining up with TRBD1. The CDR3 is made up of 17 amino acids. Germline assignment: CDR1 MGHRA and CDR2 YSYEKL. The trim removed 4 bases at V and 0 bases at J, leaving 7 bases unmatched. In DNA, the CDR3 is TGCGCCAGCAGCCTCCGGACAGGGCCGACAACTAATGAAAAACTGTTTTTT. The encoded protein is CASSLRTGPTTNEKLFF.

J is TRBJ1-1 and V is TRBV6-5; TRBD1 matches at 9 bases. Per germline, CDR1 MNHEY and CDR2 SVGAGI. The CDR3 extends over 16 amino acids. V lost 4 bases, J lost 2 bases, and 8 bases stayed unmatched. The CDR3 here is CASSSERDRANTEAFF. The CDR3 coding sequence is TGTGCCAGCAGTTCCGAGAGGGACAGGGCTAACACTGAAGCTTTCTTT.

The V gene is TRBV5-4, the J gene TRBJ1-1; D not certain. This CDR3 has 13 amino acids. The germline V gene has CDR1 SGHNT and CDR2 YYREEE (reference sequence). V gave up 2 bases and J gave up 5 bases, with 10 bases separating them. DNA of the CDR3: TGTGCCAGCAGCTTACCGGAGTGGACTGAAGCTTTCTTT. Translation: CASSLPEWTEAFF.

The chain carries TRBV5-6 and TRBJ2-1; perhaps TRBD1 as D (6 bases). CDR1 is SGHDT and CDR2 is YYEEEE in the germline V gene. The CDR3 spans 15 residues. Trimming removed 4 bases from V and 6 bases from J, with 17 bases in between. The CDR3: CASSPNRVGTNEQFF. The CDR3 coding sequence is TGTGCCAGCAGCCCGAACAGGGTCGGGACCAATGAGCAGTTCTTC.

This chain connects TRBV6-1 to TRBJ1-5, with 8 bases aligning to TRBD1. CDR1 and CDR2 (germline): MNHNS, SASEGT. V shed 7 bases, J shed 5 bases, and the junction held 7 bases outside the gene matches. This CDR3 comprises 14 residues. CDR3 sequence reads: CASTLDRGDQPQHF. The CDR3 nucleotides are TGTGCCAGCACCTTAGACAGGGGCGATCAGCCCCAGCATTTT.

This clone was picked up one time. The chain has TRBV7-3 and TRBJ2-1, with 9 bases that match TRBD2. Looked up from germline, CDR1 is SGHTA and CDR2 is FQGTGA. Trimming removed 5 bases from V and 7 bases from J; junction bases left unmatched: 9. The CDR3 runs 15 residues. CDR3 amino acids: CASSALAGRRNEQFF. CDR3 coding DNA: TGTGCCAGCAGCGCCCTAGCGGGGAGGAGAAATGAGCAGTTCTTC. The variable domain in full, with the rest retrieved from reference TRBV7-3 and TRBJ2-1, is GAGVSQTPSNKVTEKGKYVELRCDPISGHTALYWYRQSLGQGPEFLIYFQGTGAADDSGLPNDRFFAVRPEGSVSTLKIQRTERGDSAVYLCASSALAGRRNEQFFGPGTRLTVL.

This clone was detected a few times. The V call is TRBV5-4, the J call TRBJ2-1; the match to TRBD2 covers 9 bases. CDR1 and CDR2 (germline): SGHNT, YYREEE (reference sequence). The CDR3 loop spans 12 amino acids. With V trimmed by 4 bases and J by 16 bases, 9 bases remained unmatched. CDR3 in amino acids: CASSIRTSAPFF. Written as DNA, the CDR3 is TGTGCCAGCAGCATAAGGACTAGCGCCCCATTCTTC.

V and J are TRBV5-4 and TRBJ2-1; 12 bases fit TRBD2. V lost 3 bases to trimming and J lost 0 bases; unmatched junction nucleotides: 1. The germline V gene encodes CDR1 SGHNT and CDR2 YYREEE (reference sequence). The CDR3 runs 16 residues. The chain's CDR3 is CASSSTSGSSYNEQFF. CDR3 nucleotide sequence: TGTGCCAGCAGCTCGACTAGCGGGAGCTCCTACAATGAGCAGTTCTTC. Together with reference TRBV5-4 and TRBJ2-1, the CDR3 gives the full variable domain: ETGVTQSPTHLIKTRGQQVTLRCSSQSGHNTVSWYQQALGQGPQFIFQYYREEENGRGNFPPRFSGLQFPNYSSELNVNALELDDSALYLCASSSTSGSSYNEQFFGPGTRLTVL.

This clone was counted only a few times. The rearrangement uses TRBV19 and TRBJ1-1; D not resolved. V lost 6 bases, J lost 0 bases, and 11 bases lay in between. The CDR3 has 14 residues. In germline, CDR1 is LNHDA, CDR2 SQIVND (reference sequence). As DNA, the CDR3 is TGTGCCAGTAGCCCCCGGAGTCTGAACACTGAAGCTTTCTTT. The encoded protein is CASSPRSLNTEAFF.

The chain has TRBV4-3 and TRBJ1-2; D is perhaps TRBD1 (6 bases). The length of the CDR3 is 13 residues. With 6 bases removed from V and 8 bases from J, the gap between germline ends came to 16 bases. Germline CDR1 and CDR2: LGHNA and YSLEER. CDR3 bases: TGCGCCAGCAGTCAAATCGCGGGGGGCGGCTACACCTTC. Protein product: CASSQIAGGGYTF.

The chain's CDR3 is CASSAVDRGAFTQKGNTIYF. The CDR3 DNA reads TGCGCCAGCAGCGCCGTGGATCGGGGGGCCTTTACCCAAAAAGGAAACACCATATATTTT. J is TRBJ1-3 and V is TRBV5-1, with a possible D match to TRBD1 (6 bases). The CDR3 is 20 amino acids. CDR1 and CDR2 (germline): SGHRS, YFSETQ. With 4 bases removed from V and 4 bases from J, the gap between germline ends came to 30 bases.

V usage is TRBV28 and J usage is TRBJ2-7; 8 positions agree with TRBD2. V was pared by 2 bases and J by 3 bases, with 6 bases of the junction left unmatched. The CDR3 sequence is 15 residues long. Germline CDR1 and CDR2: MDHEN and SYDVKM. CDR3 in amino acids: CASSLPREVYYEQYF. The CDR3 bases are TGTGCCAGCAGTTTACCGCGGGAGGTTTACTACGAGCAGTACTTC.

This chain connects TRBV28 to TRBJ1-2; D unclear. Germline V gene sequence: CDR1 MDHEN, CDR2 SYDVKM. The V and J ends lost 4 bases and 7 bases respectively, with 10 bases between them. This CDR3 comprises 12 residues. The CDR3 protein is CASSSPGFGYTF. The CDR3 nucleotides read TGTGCCAGCAGTTCCCCGGGTTTTGGCTACACCTTC.

The gene calls are TRBV11-2 and TRBJ1-3; unclear D gene. Germline V CDR1 and CDR2: SGHAT, FQNNGV. Trimming left V 0 bases short and J 4 bases short, with 7 bases between. This CDR3 has 14 residues. The chain's CDR3 is CASSLDTRGNTIYF. As DNA, the CDR3 is TGTGCCAGCAGCTTAGATACTAGAGGAAACACCATATATTTT.

The chain recombines TRBV6-1 with TRBJ1-2, with 8 nucleotides matching TRBD1. Germline values: CDR1 MNHNS, CDR2 SASEGT. J lost 8 bases, V lost 7 bases, and 6 bases had no gene match. CDR3 length: 12 amino acids. The CDR3: CASMTGVLGYTF. The CDR3 region has the DNA TGTGCCAGCATGACAGGGGTCTTAGGCTACACCTTC.

This clone was seen a single time. The genes are TRBV6-5 and TRBJ2-3; 7 nucleotides align to TRBD1. After removal of 0 bases from V and 2 bases from J, the junction contained 2 bases not matched to a gene. In germline, CDR1 is MNHEY, CDR2 SVGAGI. The CDR3 length is 15 residues. CDR3 in DNA: TGTGCCAGCAGTTACTCCGGGACAGACACAGATACGCAGTATTTT. This sequence encodes CASSYSGTDTDTQYF.

The gene calls are TRBV4-3 and TRBJ1-2; TRBD1 agrees at 9 bases. J lost 5 bases, V lost 1 base, and 8 bases had no gene match. CDR1 is LGHNA, CDR2 YSLEER, per germline. This CDR3 has 16 amino acids. The CDR3 here is CASSQGTGAAFYGYTF. The CDR3 DNA is TGCGCCAGCAGCCAAGGGACAGGGGCGGCTTTTTATGGCTACACCTTC.

J is TRBJ1-1 and V is TRBV5-1; the D is unclear. Trimming took off 2 bases at V and 1 base at J, with 6 bases between the two ends. The CDR3 has 13 residues. Germline V gene lookup returns CDR1 SGHRS and CDR2 YFSETQ. CDR3 bases: TGCGCCAGCAGCTTCGGTGGGAACACTGAAGCTTTCTTT. This codes for CASSFGGNTEAFF.

The rearrangement uses TRBV18 and TRBJ1-2; tentative D call: TRBD1 (5 bases). Between the trimmed V and J ends, which lost 0 bases and 2 bases, there was a span of 16 bases. The germline gives CDR1 KGHSH, CDR2 LQKENI. The CDR3 is made up of 17 amino acids. The CDR3 DNA follows: TGTGCCAGCTCACCACCCATCCAGGGTCTACAAAACTATGGCTACACCTTC. Translation: CASSPPIQGLQNYGYTF.

The rearrangement uses TRBV5-5 and TRBJ2-2; TRBD2 might be the D (7 bases). Germline V CDR1 and CDR2: SGHKS, YYEKEE (reference sequence). With 4 bases removed from V and 4 bases from J, the gap between germline ends came to 14 bases. The CDR3 has 15 amino acids. The CDR3 sequence is CASSRSGDITGELFF. In nucleotides, the CDR3 is TGTGCCAGCAGCAGAAGCGGGGACATCACCGGGGAGCTGTTTTTT.

The chain uses TRBV6-1 and TRBJ2-7; TRBD2 agrees at 7 bases. Germline V CDR1 and CDR2: MNHNS, SASEGT. Losses at the gene ends were 7 bases for V and 5 bases for J; bases not matched to a gene: 11. This CDR3 region has 14 residues. CDR3 amino acids: CASIPETSSDEQYF. CDR3 DNA sequence: TGTGCCAGCATTCCGGAGACTAGCTCAGACGAGCAGTACTTC.

This clone was counted only a few times. The chain uses TRBV6-1 and TRBJ2-7; a weak D match, TRBD1 (7 bases). Trimming shortened V by 2 bases and J by 0 bases, and 11 bases separated the two germline ends. The CDR3 sequence is 15 residues long. CDR1 and CDR2 from the germline V gene are MNHNS and SASEGT. The CDR3 region has the DNA TGTGCCAGCAGTGAAAGTCAGGGGGGCTCCTACGAGCAGTACTTC. It is translated as CASSESQGGSYEQYF.

V and J are TRBV7-8 and TRBJ2-7; 8 bases map to TRBD1. The trim removed 5 bases at V and 5 bases at J, leaving 14 bases unmatched. Germline CDR1 is SGHVS and CDR2 is FQNEAQ. The CDR3 consists of 16 residues. In nucleotides, the CDR3 is TGTGCCAGCAGCAAACTGTGGGGACAGGCTATCGACGAGCAGTACTTC. It is translated as CASSKLWGQAIDEQYF.

In this sample, this clone turned up a few times. This rearrangement joins TRBV20-1 to TRBJ1-2, with no clear D. CDR3 size: 10 residues. CDR1 is DFQATT and CDR2 is SNEGSKA in the germline V gene (reference sequence). The ends were cut back, 5 bases at V and 8 bases at J, with 9 bases in the middle. The CDR3 DNA is TGCAGTGCTGACGGGATGGGCTACACCTTC. This sequence encodes CSADGMGYTF.

This clone was seen once. The rearrangement uses TRBV28 and TRBJ1-2, with TRBD1 as a possible D gene (5 bases). The CDR3 has 14 residues. V dropped 6 bases and J dropped 4 bases, with 15 bases sitting between them. CDR1 MDHEN and CDR2 SYDVKM come from the germline V gene. CDR3 bases: TGTGCCAGCAGATCGGGGTGGAGGGGCTATGGCTACACCTTC. It codes for CASRSGWRGYGYTF.

The V and J genes are TRBV14 and TRBJ2-1; D may be TRBD1 (6 bases). CDR1 and CDR2 from the germline V gene are SGHDN and FVKESK. CDR3 length: 16 amino acids. Deletions cut 1 base from V and 9 bases from J, with 19 bases between. The CDR3 spells CASSQGMAQGKAEQFF. CDR3 coding DNA: TGTGCCAGCAGCCAAGGGATGGCACAGGGAAAAGCTGAGCAGTTCTTC. Together with reference TRBV14 and TRBJ2-1, the CDR3 gives the full variable domain: EAGVTQFPSHSVIEKGQTVTLRCDPISGHDNLYWYRRVMGKEIKFLLHFVKESKQDESGMPNNRFLAERTGGTYSTLKVQPAELEDSGVYFCASSQGMAQGKAEQFFGPGTRLTVL.

This clone was counted between two and nine times. The chain links TRBV7-3 to TRBJ1-2; D not certain. The CDR3 is 13 residues long. The germline V gene has CDR1 SGHTA and CDR2 FQGTGA. The germline V and J ends were trimmed by 3 bases and 0 bases, with 5 bases remaining between them. The CDR3 is CASSLATNYGYTF. In nucleotides, the CDR3 is TGTGCCAGCAGCTTGGCAACTAACTATGGCTACACCTTC. Complete variable domain (other parts from reference TRBV7-3 and TRBJ1-2): GAGVSQTPSNKVTEKGKYVELRCDPISGHTALYWYRQSLGQGPEFLIYFQGTGAADDSGLPNDRFFAVRPEGSVSTLKIQRTERGDSAVYLCASSLATNYGYTFGSGTRLTVV.